A single sample is the source of the 16 T cell receptor beta chains below, sequenced in a study of T cell responses to AZD1222 COVID-19 vaccine. The table came from immunoSEQ multiplex PCR; TCRdb's copy has only in-frame clones and leaves some out. This sample carries around 120,000 clones, roughly 90% of them seen once, and the ten largest clones take approximately 3.5%. The source was peripheral blood, collected on day 0 of AZD1222 vaccination. Every receptor here comes from an adult in good health.

This clone was observed a handful of times. CDR3 amino acids: CASSYPVPSGNTIYF. The CDR3 bases are TGTGCCAGCAGTTACCCCGTGCCTTCAGGAAACACCATATATTTT. The chain is built from TRBV7-9 and TRBJ1-3, with D hard to call. Trimming pared 6 bases from V and 4 bases from J, leaving 16 bases between. This CDR3 comprises 15 residues. CDR1 SEHNR and CDR2 FQNEAQ come from the germline V gene (reference sequence).

V and J are TRBV7-2 and TRBJ1-4, with TRBD1 matching 12 bases. The CDR3 runs 19 residues. Germline V gene sequence: CDR1 SGHTA, CDR2 FQGNSA. The trim removed 5 bases at V and 6 bases at J, leaving 16 bases unmatched. CDR3 sequence reads: CASSRKGEGTGGFYEKLFF. In nucleotides, the CDR3 is TGTGCCAGCAGCCGGAAGGGAGAGGGGACAGGGGGCTTTTATGAAAAACTGTTTTTT.

V and J are TRBV6-4 and TRBJ1-1; D may be TRBD1 (5 bases). Trimming took 3 bases from V and 5 from J, leaving 10 bases between them. The CDR3 totals 13 residues. Germline V gene lookup returns CDR1 MRHNA and CDR2 SNTAGT. CDR3 DNA: TGTGCCAGCAGTGAGGGGGTAGGGACTGAAGCTTTCTTT. Its translation is CASSEGVGTEAFF.

The CDR3 coding sequence is TGTGCCAGCAGCTTCCGGACAGGGGTGGGTGGCTACACCTTC. Its translation is CASSFRTGVGGYTF. This chain links TRBV13 with TRBJ1-2; 9 bases agree with TRBD1. CDR3 size: 14 residues. The ends lost 3 bases at V and 7 bases at J; junction bases unmatched: 6. The germline gives CDR1 PRHDT, CDR2 FYEKMQ (reference sequence). The entire variable domain, with the rest obtained from reference TRBV13 and TRBJ1-2, is as follows: AAGVIQSPRHLIKEKRETATLKCYPIPRHDTVYWYQQGPGQDPQFLISFYEKMQSDKGSIPDRFSAQQFSDYHSELNMSSLELGDSALYFCASSFRTGVGGYTFGSGTRLTVV.

The J gene is TRBJ1-4, the V gene TRBV12-3 or TRBV12-4, with 8 nucleotides matching TRBD1. This CDR3 has 12 residues. With V trimmed by 5 bases and J by 8 bases, 1 base remained unmatched. The CDR3 loop reads CASSRTGEKLFF. Here the CDR3 DNA reads TGTGCCAGCAGTAGGACAGGGGAAAAACTGTTTTTT.

The chain couples TRBV7-2 to TRBJ2-5; 15 bases match TRBD2. The CDR3 contains 15 residues. V lost 5 bases, J lost 7 bases, and 5 bases stayed unmatched. Germline assignment: CDR1 SGHTA and CDR2 FQGNSA. CDR3 amino acids: CASSTGTSGGTTQYF. CDR3 DNA sequence: TGTGCCAGCAGCACGGGGACTAGCGGGGGGACGACCCAGTACTTC. Using reference TRBV7-2 and TRBJ2-5 for the parts outside the CDR3, the full variable domain is GAGVSQSPSNKVTEKGKDVELRCDPISGHTALYWYRQSLGQGLEFLIYFQGNSAPDKSGLPSDRFSAERTGGSVSTLTIQRTQQEDSAVYLCASSTGTSGGTTQYFGPGTRLLVL.

The V and J genes are TRBV6-2 or TRBV6-3 and TRBJ2-4, with 10 bases that match TRBD1. The CDR3 covers 17 residues. J lost 2 bases, V lost 5 bases, and 9 bases had no gene match. Germline V gives CDR1 MNHEY, CDR2 SVGEGT. The CDR3 loop is CASSPPPGQGTKNIQYF. For the CDR3, the DNA is TGTGCCAGCAGTCCCCCCCCGGGACAGGGGACCAAAAACATTCAGTACTTC.

The chain is built from TRBV9 and TRBJ1-4; a weak D match, TRBD1 (5 bases). The CDR3 has 16 amino acids. Germline lookup yields CDR1 SGDLS and CDR2 YYNGEE. V was cut by 2 bases and J by 8 bases, with 19 bases left in between. The CDR3 reads CASSVTDRGPGEKLFF. CDR3 nucleotides: TGTGCCAGCAGCGTCACCGATAGGGGTCCGGGCGAAAAACTGTTTTTT.

This clone was detected only a few times. The chain recombines TRBV6-5 with TRBJ1-4; perhaps TRBD1 as D (5 bases). V lost 6 bases and J lost 6, with 14 bases in between. The length of the CDR3 is 14 residues. The germline V gene has CDR1 MNHEY and CDR2 SVGAGI. CDR3 in amino acids: CASRTWGVDEKLFF. For the CDR3, the DNA is TGTGCCAGCAGAACTTGGGGGGTTGATGAAAAACTGTTTTTT.

The chain employs TRBV4-3 and TRBJ2-5, with D possibly TRBD2 on 5 matching bases. This CDR3 is 15 amino acids long. V shed 0 bases and J shed 5 bases, with 13 bases lying between them. Germline V CDR1 and CDR2: LGHNA, YSLEER. The CDR3 spells CASSQDRRNTETQYF. CDR3 bases: TGCGCCAGCAGCCAAGATAGGAGGAACACTGAGACCCAGTACTTC.

This clone was seen only a few times. Written as DNA, the CDR3 is TGTGCCAGCAGTGAGTCGACAGGGAGCCCCTACGAGCAGTACTTC. This translates into CASSESTGSPYEQYF. The V call is TRBV6-1, the J call TRBJ2-7; 7 bases are shared with TRBD1. Trimming removed 3 bases from V and 2 bases from J; junction bases left unmatched: 7. Germline CDR1 is MNHNS and CDR2 is SASEGT. The CDR3 is made up of 15 amino acids.

This clone appeared a single time. This CDR3 is CATSRGGQGLGYGYTF. CDR3 coding DNA: TGTGCCACCAGCAGAGGGGGACAGGGTCTGGGCTATGGCTACACCTTC. The chain is built from TRBV15 and TRBJ1-2, with 9 bases fitting TRBD1. CDR1 LNHNV and CDR2 YYDKDF come from the germline V gene (reference sequence). After removal of 1 base from V and 4 bases from J, the junction contained 7 bases not matched to a gene. This CDR3 is 16 amino acids long.

The table lists this clone with a count of one. The V gene is TRBV19, the J gene TRBJ2-5; D may be TRBD1 (5 bases). In germline, CDR1 is LNHDA, CDR2 SQIVND (reference sequence). The CDR3 runs to 14 residues. Trimming cost V 5 bases and J 2 bases, with 12 bases left between them. CDR3 sequence reads: CASSLKQGQETQYF. CDR3 nucleotide sequence: TGTGCCAGTAGTTTGAAGCAGGGACAAGAGACCCAGTACTTC.

The CDR3 loop is CASEKRGSDTQYF. DNA for the CDR3: TGTGCCAGCGAAAAGCGGGGCTCGGATACGCAGTATTTT. V and J are TRBV6-5 and TRBJ2-3, with 7 nucleotides matching TRBD2. Germline CDR1 MNHEY, CDR2 SVGAGI. V lost 8 bases, J lost 6 bases, and 8 bases stayed unmatched. This CDR3 comprises 13 residues.

The rearrangement uses TRBV3-1 (or the pseudogene TRBV3-2) and TRBJ2-1; maybe TRBD1 (6 bases). V was trimmed by 1 base and J by 9 bases, leaving 19 bases between them. The CDR3 has 16 residues. Germline V gives CDR1 LGHDT, CDR2 YNNKEL (reference sequence). In DNA form, the CDR3 reads TGTGCCAGCAGCCAAGTAAGAATAGCTCGAGGGGGTGAGCAGTTCTTC. Translating it yields CASSQVRIARGGEQFF.

V gene TRBV27 combines with J gene TRBJ1-1; 7 nucleotides match TRBD1. Germline V gene data show CDR1 as MNHEY and CDR2 as SMNVEV (reference sequence). This CDR3 is 13 amino acids long. J gave up 8 bases and V 5 bases, and 8 bases lay outside the gene matches. CDR3 region: CASSTRQGGEAFF. The CDR3 nucleotides are TGTGCCAGCAGTACCCGACAGGGAGGGGAAGCTTTCTTT.